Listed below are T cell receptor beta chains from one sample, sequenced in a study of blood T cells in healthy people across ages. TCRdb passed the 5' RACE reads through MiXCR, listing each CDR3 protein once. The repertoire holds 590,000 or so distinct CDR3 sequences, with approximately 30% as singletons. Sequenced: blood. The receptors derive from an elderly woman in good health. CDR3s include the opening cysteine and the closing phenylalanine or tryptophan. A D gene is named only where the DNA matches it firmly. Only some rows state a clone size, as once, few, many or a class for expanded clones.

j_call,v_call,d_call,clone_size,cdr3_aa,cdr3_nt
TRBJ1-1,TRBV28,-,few,CASSFPGHQNTEAFF,TGTGCCAGCAGTTTTCCAGGACACCAGAACACTGAAGCTTTCTTT
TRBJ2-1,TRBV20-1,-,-,CSAGITGDEQFF,TGCAGTGCTGGGATTACTGGGGATGAGCAGTTCTTC
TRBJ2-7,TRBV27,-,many,CASSLSPGATYEQYF,TGTGCCAGCAGTCTCTCCCCAGGGGCCACCTACGAGCAGTACTTC
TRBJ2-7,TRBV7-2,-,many,CASSLRTYEQYF,TGTGCCAGCAGCTTACGGACCTACGAGCAGTACTTC
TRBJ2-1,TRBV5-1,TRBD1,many,CASSLDRPGLAEQFF,TGCGCCAGCAGTCTGGACAGGCCGGGCTTGGCTGAGCAGTTCTTC
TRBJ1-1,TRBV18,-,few,CASSTWTENTEAFF,TGTGCCAGCTCCACATGGACAGAGAACACTGAAGCTTTCTTT
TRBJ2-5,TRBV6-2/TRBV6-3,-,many,CASSYSTVEGRETQYF,TGTGCCAGCAGTTACTCCACTGTCGAGGGTCGCGAGACCCAGTACTTC
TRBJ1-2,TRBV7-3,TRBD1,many,CASSLRDRTGWSYGYTF,TGTGCCAGCAGCTTAAGGGATAGGACAGGGTGGAGCTATGGCTACACCTTC
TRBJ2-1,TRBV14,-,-,CASSQAFAGTLIPNEQFF,TGTGCCAGCAGCCAAGCCTTCGCCGGGACATTGATCCCCAATGAGCAGTTCTTC
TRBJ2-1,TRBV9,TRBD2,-,CASSVGSGGPPNEQFF,TGTGCCAGCAGCGTAGGTAGCGGGGGGCCCCCAAATGAGCAGTTCTTC
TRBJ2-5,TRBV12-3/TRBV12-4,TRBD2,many,CASSLGGTTQETQYF,TGTGCCAGCAGTTTAGGTGGGACTACCCAAGAGACCCAGTACTTC
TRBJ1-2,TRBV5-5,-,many,CASSLVGRDYGYTF,TGTGCCAGCAGCTTGGTGGGCAGGGACTATGGCTACACCTTC
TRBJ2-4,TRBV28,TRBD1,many,CASREGRTGASVAKNIQYF,TGTGCCAGCAGGGAGGGGCGGACAGGGGCATCGGTAGCCAAAAACATTCAGTACTTC
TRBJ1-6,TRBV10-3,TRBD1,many,CAIRIGGQGHSPLHF,TGTGCCATCCGAATCGGGGGACAGGGCCATTCACCCCTCCACTTT
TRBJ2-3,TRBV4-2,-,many,CASSPGGTSTDTQYF,TGTGCCAGCAGCCCCGGGGGCACTAGCACAGATACGCAGTATTTT
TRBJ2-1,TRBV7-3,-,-,CASSLNYDEQFF,TGTGCCAGCAGCTTAAATTACGATGAGCAGTTCTTC
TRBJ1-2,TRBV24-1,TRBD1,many,CATSDWDRGNGYTF,TGTGCCACCAGTGATTGGGACAGGGGCAACGGCTACACCTTC
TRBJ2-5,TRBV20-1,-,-,CSARDPRGEGTQYF,TGCAGTGCTAGAGACCCCCGGGGAGAAGGGACCCAGTACTTC
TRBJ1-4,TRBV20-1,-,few,CSALYPSGRTTNEKLFF,TGCAGTGCTCTCTATCCGTCCGGGCGGACAACTAATGAAAAACTGTTTTTT
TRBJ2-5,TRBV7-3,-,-,CASSGDLGETQYF,TGTGCCAGCAGCGGGGACCTGGGGGAGACCCAGTACTTC
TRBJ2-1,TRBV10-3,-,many,CAISPGPGKGNEQFF,TGTGCCATCAGCCCCGGTCCAGGGAAAGGGAATGAGCAGTTCTTC
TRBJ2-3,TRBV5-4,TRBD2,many,CASSLALAGAHSTDTQYF,TGTGCCAGCAGCTTGGCCCTAGCGGGGGCCCATAGCACAGATACGCAGTATTTT
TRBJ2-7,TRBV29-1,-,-,CRVRLSAASEQYF,TGCAGGGTCCGACTATCCGCCGCAAGCGAGCAGTACTTC
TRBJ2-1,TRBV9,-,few,CASTGVGVASEQFF,TGTGCCAGCACGGGGGTAGGGGTAGCATCTGAGCAGTTCTTC
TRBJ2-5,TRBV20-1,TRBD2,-,CSASSDSGAQETQYF,TGCAGTGCTAGTTCGGATAGCGGGGCCCAAGAGACCCAGTACTTC
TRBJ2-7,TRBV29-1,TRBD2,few,CSGIGTSGNYEQYF,TGCAGCGGGATTGGGACTAGCGGGAACTACGAGCAGTACTTC
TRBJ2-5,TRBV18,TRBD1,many,CASSPPTGGRETQYF,TGTGCCAGCTCACCACCGACAGGGGGTCGCGAGACCCAGTACTTC
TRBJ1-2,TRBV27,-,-,CASSSSGIGGGYTF,TGTGCCAGCAGTTCATCCGGGATAGGGGGGGGCTACACCTTC
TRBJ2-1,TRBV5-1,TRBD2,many,CASSLAGASGGFNEQFF,TGCGCCAGCAGCTTGGCCGGGGCTAGCGGGGGGTTTAATGAGCAGTTCTTC
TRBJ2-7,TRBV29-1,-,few,CSAEDGALWDEQYF,TGCAGCGCCGAAGACGGGGCCCTCTGGGACGAGCAGTACTTC
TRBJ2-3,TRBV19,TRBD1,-,CASSITGGTDTQYF,TGTGCCAGTAGTATAACAGGGGGCACAGATACGCAGTATTTT
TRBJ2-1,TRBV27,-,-,CASSSARGSSYNEQFF,TGTGCCAGCAGTTCTGCCCGGGGGAGCTCCTACAATGAGCAGTTCTTC
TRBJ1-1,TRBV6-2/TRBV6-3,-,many,CASRSGRNTEAFF,TGTGCCAGCAGATCAGGGAGAAACACTGAAGCTTTCTTT
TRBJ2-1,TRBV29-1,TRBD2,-,CGGTSGDNEQFF,TGCGGAGGGACTAGCGGTGACAATGAGCAGTTCTTC
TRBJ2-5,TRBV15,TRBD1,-,CATSKGQGIQETQYF,TGTGCCACCAGCAAGGGACAGGGGATTCAAGAGACCCAGTACTTC
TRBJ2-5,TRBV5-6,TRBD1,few,CASSFGRGQGETQYF,TGTGCCAGCAGCTTCGGCAGGGGGCAAGGAGAGACCCAGTACTTC
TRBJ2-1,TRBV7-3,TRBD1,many,CASSSVTGNEQFF,TGTGCCAGCAGCTCGGTGACAGGGAATGAGCAGTTCTTC
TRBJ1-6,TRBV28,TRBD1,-,CASSSATGIESPLHF,TGTGCCAGCAGTTCCGCGACAGGGATTGAGTCACCCCTCCACTTT
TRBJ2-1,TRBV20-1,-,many,CSADDRRYNEQFF,TGCAGTGCGGACGACAGGCGCTACAATGAGCAGTTCTTC
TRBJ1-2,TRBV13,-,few,CASSLGPQGYTF,TGTGCCAGCAGCTTAGGCCCCCAGGGCTACACCTTC
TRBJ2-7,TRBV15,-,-,CATSRDKGFNNEQYF,TGTGCCACCAGCAGAGATAAAGGTTTCAACAATGAGCAGTACTTC
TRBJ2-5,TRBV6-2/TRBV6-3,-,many,CASRAIGQETQYF,TGTGCCAGCAGAGCAATAGGGCAAGAGACCCAGTACTTC
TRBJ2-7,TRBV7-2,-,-,CASSTSIGYEQYF,TGTGCCAGCAGCACCAGCATAGGCTACGAGCAGTACTTC
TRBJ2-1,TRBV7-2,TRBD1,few,CASSRETGGMVNEQFF,TGTGCCAGCAGCCGAGAGACAGGGGGCATGGTGAATGAGCAGTTCTTC
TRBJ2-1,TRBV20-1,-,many,CSALFRRTYNEQFF,TGCAGTGCCCTCTTCCGAAGGACCTACAATGAGCAGTTCTTC
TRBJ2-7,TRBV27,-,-,CASSFMSSHEQYF,TGTGCCAGCAGTTTTATGAGCTCCCACGAGCAGTACTTC
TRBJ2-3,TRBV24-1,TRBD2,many,CATSLAGGADTQYF,TGTGCCACCTCCTTAGCGGGGGGCGCAGATACGCAGTATTTT
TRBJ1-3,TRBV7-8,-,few,CASSGGLGNTIYF,TGTGCCAGCAGCGGAGGACTTGGAAACACCATATATTTT
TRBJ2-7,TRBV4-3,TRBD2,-,CASSQGTSGRGEQYF,TGCGCCAGCAGCCAAGGGACTAGCGGGAGGGGCGAGCAGTACTTC
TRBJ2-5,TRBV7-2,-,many,CASSPTEKTQYF,TGTGCCAGCAGCCCGACAGAAAAGACCCAGTACTTC
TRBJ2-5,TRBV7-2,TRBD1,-,CASSDWTGGETQYF,TGTGCCAGCAGCGATTGGACAGGGGGAGAGACCCAGTACTTC